This TCR beta chain was captured in a study of blood T cell repertoires in COVID-19. Some clones are missing from TCRdb's copy, which holds only in-frame ones; the method was immunoSEQ multiplex PCR. The data contain over 300,000 clones, approximately 90% of them singletons. CDR1 is MNHEY and CDR2 is SMNVEV in the germline V gene (reference sequence). CDR3 size: 19 residues. V was trimmed by 0 bases and J by 1 base, leaving 21 bases between them. The chain links TRBV27 to TRBJ1-1, with D possibly TRBD1 on 5 matching bases. The sample comprised PBMCs or T cells enriched from blood (not recorded which). This receptor was taken from a woman in her thirties who had recovered from COVID-19. The CDR3 DNA reads as TGTGCCAGCAGTTTATCCCCCCCTTGGCCAGGGCGTGAGAACACTGAAGCTTTCTTT. As protein: CASSLSPPWPGRENTEAFF.